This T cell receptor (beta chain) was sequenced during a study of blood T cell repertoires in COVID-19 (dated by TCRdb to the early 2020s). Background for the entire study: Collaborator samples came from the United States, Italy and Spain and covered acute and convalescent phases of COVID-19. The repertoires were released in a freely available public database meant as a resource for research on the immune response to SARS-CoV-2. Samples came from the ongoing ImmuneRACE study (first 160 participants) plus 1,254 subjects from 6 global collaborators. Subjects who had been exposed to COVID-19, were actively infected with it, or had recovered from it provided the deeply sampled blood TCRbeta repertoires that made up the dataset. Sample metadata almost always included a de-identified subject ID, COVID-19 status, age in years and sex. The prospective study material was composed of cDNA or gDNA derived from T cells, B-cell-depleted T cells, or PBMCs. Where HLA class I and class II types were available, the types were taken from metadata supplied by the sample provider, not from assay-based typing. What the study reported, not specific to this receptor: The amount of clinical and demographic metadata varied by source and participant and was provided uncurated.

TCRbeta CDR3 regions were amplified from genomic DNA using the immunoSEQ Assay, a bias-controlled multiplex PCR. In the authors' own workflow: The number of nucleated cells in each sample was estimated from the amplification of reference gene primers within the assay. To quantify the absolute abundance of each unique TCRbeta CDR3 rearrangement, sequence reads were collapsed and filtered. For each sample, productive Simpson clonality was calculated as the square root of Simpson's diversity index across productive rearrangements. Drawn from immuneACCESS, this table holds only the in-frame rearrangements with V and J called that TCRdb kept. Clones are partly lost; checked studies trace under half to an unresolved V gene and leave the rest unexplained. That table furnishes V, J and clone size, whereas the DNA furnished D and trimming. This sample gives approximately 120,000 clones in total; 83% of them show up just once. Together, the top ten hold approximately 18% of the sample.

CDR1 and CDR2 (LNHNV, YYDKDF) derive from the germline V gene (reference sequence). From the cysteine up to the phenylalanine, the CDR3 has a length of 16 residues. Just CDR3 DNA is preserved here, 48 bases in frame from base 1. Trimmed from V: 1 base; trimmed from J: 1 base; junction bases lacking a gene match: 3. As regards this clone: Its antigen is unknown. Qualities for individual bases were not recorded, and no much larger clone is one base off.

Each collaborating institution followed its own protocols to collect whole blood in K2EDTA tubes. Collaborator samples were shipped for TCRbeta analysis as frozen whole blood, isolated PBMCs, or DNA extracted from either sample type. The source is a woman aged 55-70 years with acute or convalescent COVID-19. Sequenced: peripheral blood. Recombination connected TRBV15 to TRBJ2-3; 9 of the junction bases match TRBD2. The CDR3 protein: CATSRVAGARTDTQYF. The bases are TGTGCCACCAGCAGAGTAGCGGGAGCCCGCACAGATACGCAGTATTTT.